Following are 14 T cell receptor beta chains from one sample sequenced in a study of identical twins. Via MiXCR, TCRdb re-called the 5' RACE reads, giving one row per CDR3 protein. Among roughly 1,500,000 distinct CDR3 sequences, more than 30% were seen once, and the ten largest hold 0.25% to 0.3%. Sequencing was carried out using cord blood. Every receptor here comes from a newborn girl in good health.

This chain joins TRBV29-1 and TRBJ2-5; no firm D call. Trimming pared 6 bases from V and 11 bases from J, leaving 19 bases between. This CDR3 region has 12 residues. CDR1 SQVTM and CDR2 ANQGSEA come from the germline V gene. The CDR3 loop reads CSVSGRGNEQYF. The CDR3 coding sequence is TGCAGCGTGTCGGGTAGAGGCAATGAGCAGTACTTC.

This clonotype was detected many times. The chain uses TRBV29-1 and TRBJ2-3; D is undetermined. The V end lost 7 bases, the J end lost 4 bases, and 12 bases lay between the germline ends. Per the germline V gene, CDR1 is SQVTM and CDR2 is ANQGSEA. This CDR3 region has 12 residues. CDR3 protein: CSARQDSDTQYF. Written as DNA, the CDR3 is TGCAGCGCTCGCCAGGATTCAGATACGCAGTATTTT.

This chain joins TRBV6-1 and TRBJ1-5; D gene uncertain. The V gene's germline CDR1 is MNHNS and CDR2 SASEGT. The CDR3 has 15 residues. V dropped 8 bases and J dropped 0 bases, with 14 bases sitting between them. The CDR3 nucleotides read TGTGCCAGCGCAACCACGGGAAATAGCAATCAGCCCCAGCATTTT. It codes for CASATTGNSNQPQHF.

J is TRBJ2-3 and V is TRBV5-1; 13 nucleotides line up with TRBD2. After removal of 4 bases from V and 3 bases from J, the junction contained 5 bases not matched to a gene. This CDR3 spans 16 amino acids. The germline V gene encodes CDR1 SGHRS and CDR2 YFSETQ. CDR3 sequence reads: CASSTGLAGATDTQYF. CDR3 sequence (DNA): TGCGCCAGCAGCACCGGACTAGCGGGAGCAACAGATACGCAGTATTTT.

In its sample, this clonotype was seen a few times. The chain joins TRBV5-1 to TRBJ2-1, with 14 positions matching TRBD2. The V gene end was trimmed by 1 base and the J gene end by 7 bases; junction bases not matched to a gene: 13. This CDR3 spans 19 amino acids. Germline V lookup: CDR1 SGHRS, CDR2 YFSETQ. The CDR3 region is CASSLTPGLAGVRWNEQFF. In DNA form, the CDR3 reads TGCGCCAGCAGCTTGACGCCGGGACTAGCGGGAGTTCGGTGGAATGAGCAGTTCTTC.

The J gene is TRBJ1-5, the V gene TRBV5-1; D gene ambiguous. The CDR3 sequence is 15 residues long. From germline, CDR1 is SGHRS and CDR2 YFSETQ. The V and J ends lost 4 bases and 6 bases respectively, with 17 bases between them. As DNA, the CDR3 is TGCGCCAGCAGCCACGGGCTACATGAGAGTCAGCCCCAGCATTTT. This codes for CASSHGLHESQPQHF.

This clonotype is a singleton in its sample. The gene calls are TRBV11-2 and TRBJ2-7; D may be TRBD2 (5 bases). V lost 5 bases to trimming and J lost 7 bases, with 24 bases between them. In germline, CDR1 is SGHAT, CDR2 FQNNGV. This CDR3 is built from 16 residues. The chain's CDR3 is CASSRRTGSSYNEQYF. The CDR3 nucleotides read TGTGCCAGCAGCCGACGAACTGGGAGCTCCTACAATGAGCAGTACTTC. Full variable domain (rest looked up from reference TRBV11-2 and TRBJ2-7): EAGVAQSPRYKIIEKRQSVAFWCNPISGHATLYWYQQILGQGPKLLIQFQNNGVVDDSQLPKDRFSAERLKGVDSTLKIQPAKLEDSAVYLCASSRRTGSSYNEQYFGPGTRLTVT.

This clonotype was seen ten or more times. The CDR3 spells CSVESGNSGETQYF. DNA for the CDR3: TGCAGCGTTGAATCCGGGAACTCGGGAGAGACCCAGTACTTC. The chain recombines TRBV29-1 with TRBJ2-5; D perhaps matches TRBD2 (5 bases). The CDR3 spans 14 residues. Germline CDR1 and CDR2: SQVTM and ANQGSEA. The V gene lost 2 bases and the J gene lost 4 bases, with 14 bases spanning the gap.

This clonotype was detected only a few times. This sequence joins TRBV20-1 and TRBJ1-1; unclear D gene. Trimming took 0 bases from V and 0 from J, leaving 8 bases between them. The CDR3 spans 14 residues. In germline, CDR1 is DFQATT, CDR2 SNEGSKA (reference sequence). The CDR3: CSARDGRMNTEAFF. CDR3 sequence (DNA): TGCAGTGCTAGAGATGGCAGGATGAACACTGAAGCTTTCTTT.

On this clonotype itself: The conserved phenylalanine or tryptophan normally closing the CDR3 is absent here, so this likely arose from a read error. The chain recombines TRBV27 with TRBJ2-1; 11 nucleotides line up with TRBD2. Unmatched junction bases numbered 6, after V lost 6 bases and J lost 8 bases. Germline values: CDR1 MNHEY, CDR2 SMNVEV (reference sequence). The CDR3 contains 14 residues. CDR3: CASSYGTSGYEQFV. In DNA form, the CDR3 reads TGTGCCAGCAGCTACGGGACTAGCGGCTATGAGCAGTTCGTC.

This clonotype showed up just a few times. The chain is built from TRBV4-1 and TRBJ2-2; D perhaps matches TRBD2 (5 bases). Per the germline V gene, CDR1 is MGHRA and CDR2 is YSYEKL. The CDR3 has 16 residues. Trimming cost V 0 bases and J 8 bases, with 16 bases left between them. CDR3 in DNA: TGCGCCAGCAGCCAAGATCCAGCGGCTAGGTGGGGGGAGCTGTTTTTT. It codes for CASSQDPAARWGELFF.

The rearrangement joins TRBV21-1 to TRBJ2-5; TRBD2 is the table's D call and was not checked against the DNA. TRBV21-1 is listed as a pseudogene. The CDR3 has 17 residues. The CDR3 DNA is TGTGCCAGCAGCAAGGGGGTTCGGGGGGGGCCCTGGGAGACCCAGTACTTC. It yields the protein CASSKGVRGGPWETQYF.

The chain uses TRBV28 and TRBJ1-6; D call uncertain. The CDR3 extends over 15 amino acids. Trimming took 2 bases from V and 11 from J, leaving 16 bases between them. Germline V gene data show CDR1 as MDHEN and CDR2 as SYDVKM. This CDR3 is CASSLVRAVRPPLHF. CDR3 in DNA: TGTGCCAGCAGTTTAGTAAGGGCGGTCCGTCCACCCCTCCACTTT.

On this clonotype: At one end the junction does not follow the germline gene, possibly because of a read error. The rearrangement uses TRBV5-6 and TRBJ1-5, with a possible D match to TRBD1 (6 bases). The CDR3 totals 15 residues. CDR1 and CDR2 from the germline V gene are SGHDT and YYEEEE. The DNA of the CDR3 is TGTGCCAACAGCTCGCAACAGGGAAAGAATCAGCCCCAGCATTTT. Its protein is CANSSQQGKNQPQHF.